This passage covers 25 T cell receptor beta chains from one sample sequenced in a study of CD8 T cells in ankylosing spondylitis. TCRdb fed the 5' RACE reads into MiXCR, producing one record per CDR3 protein. Of 200,000 to 300,000 distinct CDR3 sequences listed, under 12% are singletons. The specimen was blood, either unsorted or a sorted T cell fraction (not recorded which). The source is a male donor with ankylosing spondylitis or in good health (not recorded which).

This clonotype was counted ten times or more. The chain uses TRBV3-1 and TRBJ1-1; unclear D gene. The CDR3 contains 11 residues. Germline values: CDR1 LGHDT, CDR2 YNNKEL (reference sequence). The germline V and J ends were trimmed by 5 bases and 0 bases, with 1 base remaining between them. CDR3 bases: TGTGCCAGCAGCATGAACACTGAAGCTTTCTTT. It encodes CASSMNTEAFF.

The sample holds a few counts of this clonotype. J is TRBJ1-6 and V is TRBV5-5; 9 bases line up with TRBD1. V dropped 0 bases and J dropped 11; count of bases not matched to a gene: 3. The CDR3 length is 14 residues. The germline V gene encodes CDR1 SGHKS and CDR2 YYEKEE (reference sequence). CDR3 loop: CASSLAGTGTPLHF. CDR3 nucleotides: TGTGCCAGCAGCTTGGCAGGGACAGGGACACCCCTCCACTTT.

Ten or more counts support this clonotype. The V call is TRBV2, the J call TRBJ1-2; D not resolved. This CDR3 comprises 13 residues. The germline gives CDR1 SNHLY, CDR2 FYNNEI. The germline V and J ends were trimmed by 5 bases and 1 base, with 8 bases remaining between them. The CDR3 DNA is TGTGCCAGCAGTAAACAGATTAACTATGGCTACACCTTC. It specifies CASSKQINYGYTF.

This clonotype was seen a handful of times. This chain connects TRBV6-4 to TRBJ2-1; D may be TRBD1 or TRBD2 (5 bases each). CDR3 size: 15 residues. Looked up from germline, CDR1 is MRHNA and CDR2 is SNTAGT. Trimming removed 0 bases from V and 6 bases from J, with 12 bases in between. CDR3 amino acids: CASSDSGEPANEQFF. DNA of the CDR3: TGTGCCAGCAGTGACTCGGGGGAGCCAGCCAATGAGCAGTTCTTC.

This clonotype was counted many times. The V call is TRBV29-1, the J call TRBJ2-1; 9 nucleotides align to TRBD2. The germline CDR1 and CDR2 sequences are SQVTM and ANQGSEA. With 6 bases clipped from V and 15 bases from J, the junction kept 9 bases outside the gene matches. The CDR3 contains 11 residues. The CDR3 is CSVSAGTSRFF. DNA of the CDR3: TGCAGCGTGAGCGCCGGGACTAGCCGGTTCTTC.

In this sample, this clonotype turned up many times. This sequence joins TRBV27 and TRBJ2-1, with TRBD2 matching 14 bases. This CDR3 is 15 amino acids long. Unmatched junction bases numbered 5, after V lost 6 bases and J lost 7 bases. Germline V lookup: CDR1 MNHEY, CDR2 SMNVEV (reference sequence). CDR3 residues: CASSLGTSGSNEQFF. The CDR3 DNA follows: TGTGCCAGCAGCCTCGGGACTAGCGGGAGTAATGAGCAGTTCTTC.

This clonotype was observed a single time. The J gene is TRBJ2-3, the V gene TRBV30; 9 nucleotides agree with TRBD2. V lost 0 bases to trimming and J lost 5 bases; unmatched junction nucleotides: 6. This CDR3 region has 15 residues. Germline V gene sequence: CDR1 GTSNPN, CDR2 SVGIG (reference sequence). The DNA of the CDR3 is TGTGCCTGGAGTGTAATAGCGGGAGCCGTAGATACGCAGTATTTT. Protein: CAWSVIAGAVDTQYF.

The V gene is TRBV12-3 or TRBV12-4, the J gene TRBJ2-1, with D possibly TRBD1 on 5 matching bases. This CDR3 comprises 14 residues. V lost 6 bases, J lost 8 bases, and 17 bases lay in between. The CDR3 protein is CASSQVQGTHEQFF. The CDR3 nucleotides read TGTGCCAGCAGCCAGGTCCAGGGAACCCATGAGCAGTTCTTC.

Many counts were recorded for this clonotype. The chain recombines TRBV6-6 with TRBJ1-1, with D possibly TRBD1 on 5 matching bases. The V end was cut by 5 bases, the J end by 5 bases, with 12 bases between. The germline CDR1 and CDR2 sequences are MNHNY and SVGAGI (reference sequence). CDR3 length: 13 amino acids. In nucleotides, the CDR3 is TGTGCCAGCAGTCAGGGAGGGTTGACTGAAGCTTTCTTT. This codes for CASSQGGLTEAFF.

This clonotype has a count of ten or more. The chain recombines TRBV7-9 with TRBJ1-6; weak D call: TRBD1 (5 bases). The CDR3 contains 14 residues. V was pared by 4 bases and J by 7 bases, with 11 bases between. CDR1 and CDR2 (germline): SEHNR, FQNEAQ (reference sequence). Here the CDR3 reads CASSYGEGNSPLHF. The CDR3 nucleotides read TGTGCCAGCAGCTACGGCGAGGGGAATTCACCCCTCCACTTT.

The sample holds many counts of this clonotype. The chain employs TRBV5-1 and TRBJ1-1; D might be TRBD1 (5 bases). Germline CDR1 is SGHRS and CDR2 is YFSETQ. V was clipped by 6 bases and J by 1 base, with 16 bases between them. The CDR3 is made up of 15 amino acids. The CDR3 sequence is CASKSWGGRNTEAFF. The DNA for the CDR3 is TGCGCCAGCAAGTCCTGGGGGGGTAGGAACACTGAAGCTTTCTTT.

This clonotype occurred many times. The chain employs TRBV10-3 and TRBJ1-5, with D unclear. The germline gives CDR1 ENHRY, CDR2 SYGVKD. Trimming took off 3 bases at V and 13 bases at J, with 10 bases between the two ends. The CDR3 consists of 11 residues. CDR3 sequence: CAISEFGPQHF. The CDR3 DNA follows: TGTGCCATCAGTGAATTCGGCCCTCAGCATTTT.

This chain uses TRBV7-2 with TRBJ2-1, with 12 bases lining up with TRBD1. Trimming cost V 4 bases and J 8 bases; bases outside gene matches: 15. This CDR3 has 18 residues. Germline V gives CDR1 SGHTA, CDR2 FQGNSA. CDR3 sequence reads: CASSWPGTGGFKSDEQFF. For the CDR3, the DNA is TGTGCCAGCAGCTGGCCCGGGACAGGGGGCTTCAAAAGCGATGAGCAGTTCTTC.

This clonotype was found many times. This chain joins TRBV12-3 or TRBV12-4 and TRBJ2-2; D tentatively fits TRBD1 or TRBD2 (6 bases each). This CDR3 comprises 15 residues. Trimming cost V 3 bases and J 1 base, with 9 bases left between them. The CDR3 sequence: CASSFGGGNTGELFF. The CDR3 DNA follows: TGTGCCAGCAGTTTCGGAGGGGGGAACACCGGGGAGCTGTTTTTT.

The table lists this clonotype with many counts. CDR3 DNA sequence: TGCAGTGCCCCTGGTCAGTCGAGCTCCTACAATGAGCAGTTCTTC. Amino acids: CSAPGQSSSYNEQFF. The rearrangement links TRBV20-1 to TRBJ2-1; D not resolved. There are 15 residues in the CDR3. V was trimmed by 6 bases and J by 0 bases, leaving 15 bases between them. CDR1 and CDR2 from the germline V gene are DFQATT and SNEGSKA (reference sequence).

At least ten counts were recorded for this clonotype. This rearrangement joins TRBV12-3 or TRBV12-4 to TRBJ1-1; a possible D gene is TRBD1 (5 bases). The V and J ends lost 3 bases and 5 bases respectively, with 10 bases between them. The CDR3 is 13 amino acids. CDR3 in amino acids: CASSLGGWTEAFF. CDR3 DNA: TGTGCCAGCAGTTTGGGGGGGTGGACTGAAGCTTTCTTT.

This clonotype was recorded at least ten times. The chain uses TRBV9 and TRBJ2-2, with a possible D match to TRBD2 (7 bases). Germline lookup yields CDR1 SGDLS and CDR2 YYNGEE. With 0 bases removed from V and 2 bases from J, the gap between germline ends came to 14 bases. CDR3 size: 17 residues. The CDR3 nucleotides are TGTGCCAGCAGCGTAGTAACCGGGGGGCTCAACACCGGGGAGCTGTTTTTT. Protein: CASSVVTGGLNTGELFF.

The V call is TRBV7-8, the J call TRBJ2-7, with D possibly matching TRBD2 (6 bases). V dropped 0 bases and J dropped 3 bases, with 12 bases sitting between them. Germline V gene sequence: CDR1 SGHVS, CDR2 FQNEAQ. The CDR3 has 15 residues. CDR3 in DNA: TGTGCCAGCAGCTTAGCCGGCGGACTAAGCTACGAGCAGTACTTC. The encoded protein is CASSLAGGLSYEQYF. The variable domain in full, with the rest retrieved from reference TRBV7-8 and TRBJ2-7, is GAGVSQSPRYKVAKRGQDVALRCDPISGHVSLFWYQQALGQGPEFLTYFQNEAQLDKSGLPSDRFFAERPEGSVSTLKIQRTQQEDSAVYLCASSLAGGLSYEQYFGPGTRLTVT.

This clonotype has only a few counts. The chain joins TRBV20-1 to TRBJ2-3; D perhaps matches TRBD2 (5 bases). V dropped 0 bases and J dropped 3 bases, with 13 bases sitting between them. The CDR3 runs 15 residues. Germline CDR1 DFQATT, CDR2 SNEGSKA (reference sequence). The CDR3 is CSARDIGLATDTQYF. The DNA of the CDR3 is TGCAGTGCTAGAGACATAGGTCTAGCAACAGATACGCAGTATTTT.

This clonotype was seen repeatedly, ten times or more. This chain connects TRBV4-2 to TRBJ1-5, with D hard to call. The ends were cut back, 2 bases at V and 5 bases at J, with 7 bases in the middle. This CDR3 comprises 13 residues. CDR1 is LGHNA, CDR2 YNFKEQ, per germline. In DNA form, the CDR3 reads TGTGCCAGCAGCCAATGGGAGGATCAGCCCCAGCATTTT. As protein: CASSQWEDQPQHF.

Only a few counts were recorded for this clonotype. The chain has TRBV4-1 and TRBJ2-7; D is unclear. V was pared by 3 bases and J by 5 bases, with 20 bases between. This CDR3 has 16 residues. The germline gives CDR1 MGHRA, CDR2 YSYEKL. As DNA, the CDR3 is TGCGCCAGCAGCCACAGACCCCGAGGACCCGGTAACGAGCAGTACTTC. Translating gives CASSHRPRGPGNEQYF.

This clonotype was observed many times. This chain connects TRBV12-3 or TRBV12-4 to TRBJ1-5, with D perhaps TRBD1 (5 bases). V was clipped by 6 bases and J by 1 base, with 16 bases between them. The CDR3 covers 16 residues. CDR3 protein: CASSSSGGVSNQPQHF. In nucleotides, the CDR3 is TGTGCCAGCAGCTCAAGCGGGGGGGTAAGCAATCAGCCCCAGCATTTT.

This clonotype has a handful of counts. The chain has TRBV30 and TRBJ1-2; no clear D. CDR1 is GTSNPN, CDR2 SVGIG, per germline (reference sequence). V lost 1 base and J lost 8, with 11 bases in between. The CDR3 contains 12 residues. The CDR3 DNA is TGTGCCTGGAGTGAAGCTCCGGAGGGCTACACCTTC. It encodes CAWSEAPEGYTF.

The chain carries TRBV11-1 and TRBJ2-4; 7 bases match TRBD1. The CDR3 is made up of 19 amino acids. The ends lost 1 base at V and 4 bases at J; junction bases unmatched: 16. Germline loops: CDR1 SGHAT, CDR2 FQDESV (reference sequence). CDR3 protein: CASSLVGGTAPGLKNIQYF. For the CDR3, the DNA is TGTGCCAGCAGCTTAGTAGGGGGCACGGCGCCCGGGCTAAAAAACATTCAGTACTTC.

At least ten counts were recorded for this clonotype. The CDR3 DNA is TGCAGTGCTAGAGATGCGGTCAACTATGGCTACACCTTC. It encodes CSARDAVNYGYTF. The rearrangement joins TRBV20-1 to TRBJ1-2; D remains unclear. Germline values: CDR1 DFQATT, CDR2 SNEGSKA (reference sequence). V shed 0 bases and J shed 2 bases, with 7 bases lying between them. This CDR3 has 13 amino acids.